A selection of T cell receptor beta chains follows, all from one sample in a study of blood T cells in healthy people across ages. In TCRdb, the 5' RACE reads were re-called with MiXCR into one record per CDR3 protein. The table lists around 1,000,000 distinct CDR3 sequences, roughly 24% of them singletons, with approximately 0.79% in the top ten. The sample also formed part of further work on T cells of mothers and their children.

Sequenced material: blood. These receptors came from a girl aged 2-10 years in good health. Both conserved end residues are part of each CDR3. D genes are given only for firm matches. The listing skips clone size in some rows; elsewhere it reads once, few, many or a size class.

clone_size: -; j_call: TRBJ2-1; d_call: TRBD2; v_call: TRBV7-9; cdr3_nt: TGTGCCAGCAGCTCACCGGGACTAGCGGGTTCCAATGAGCAGTTCTTC; cdr3_aa: CASSSPGLAGSNEQFF
clone_size: -; j_call: TRBJ1-2; d_call: -; v_call: TRBV6-5; cdr3_nt: TGTGCCAGCAGTTCCACAGGGATGGGCTACACCTTC; cdr3_aa: CASSSTGMGYTF
clone_size: -; j_call: TRBJ2-1; d_call: -; v_call: TRBV7-2; cdr3_nt: TGTGCCAGCAGCTCGGGGGCCTGGGGCAATGAGCAGTTCTTC; cdr3_aa: CASSSGAWGNEQFF
clone_size: few; j_call: TRBJ2-5; d_call: -; v_call: TRBV6-2/TRBV6-3; cdr3_nt: TGTGCCAGCAGTTACGGATTCGGCGTTCGGGAGACCCAGTACTTC; cdr3_aa: CASSYGFGVRETQYF
clone_size: -; j_call: TRBJ2-3; d_call: -; v_call: TRBV5-6; cdr3_nt: TGTGCCAGCAGCTCGTCGTACACAGATACGCAGTATTTT; cdr3_aa: CASSSSYTDTQYF
clone_size: -; j_call: TRBJ2-3; d_call: TRBD1; v_call: TRBV6-2/TRBV6-3; cdr3_nt: TGTGCCAGCAGTACCATTAAGGACAGGACCACAGATACGCAGTATTTT; cdr3_aa: CASSTIKDRTTDTQYF
clone_size: few; j_call: TRBJ2-1; d_call: -; v_call: TRBV7-2; cdr3_nt: TGTGCCAGCAGCTTAGGGCCGGCGGGATCCTCCCACAATGAGCAGTTCTTC; cdr3_aa: CASSLGPAGSSHNEQFF
clone_size: few; j_call: TRBJ2-7; d_call: -; v_call: TRBV7-9; cdr3_nt: TGTGCCAGCAGCTTATGGAGGGGGCTCCTCGACGAGCAGTACTTC; cdr3_aa: CASSLWRGLLDEQYF
clone_size: -; j_call: TRBJ1-5; d_call: -; v_call: TRBV6-5; cdr3_nt: TGTGCCAGCTCGTACCCGGGAGGGCCCCAGCATTTT; cdr3_aa: CASSYPGGPQHF
clone_size: few; j_call: TRBJ2-1; d_call: TRBD2; v_call: TRBV3-1; cdr3_nt: TGTGCCAGCAGCCGGCGGGAGGCCGACAATGAGCAGTTCTTC; cdr3_aa: CASSRREADNEQFF
clone_size: -; j_call: TRBJ2-3; d_call: TRBD2; v_call: TRBV7-3; cdr3_nt: TGTGCCAGCAGCTTAACTCCGGGACTAGCAGATACGCAGTATTTT; cdr3_aa: CASSLTPGLADTQYF
clone_size: -; j_call: TRBJ1-2; d_call: -; v_call: TRBV6-1; cdr3_nt: TGTGCCAGCAGTGAGGTGGGGGCCCATGGCTACACCTTC; cdr3_aa: CASSEVGAHGYTF
clone_size: -; j_call: TRBJ2-5; d_call: -; v_call: TRBV7-2; cdr3_nt: TGTGCCAGCAGCCCCCAGAAGAGCACCCAAGAGACCCAGTACTTC; cdr3_aa: CASSPQKSTQETQYF
clone_size: -; j_call: TRBJ2-1; d_call: -; v_call: TRBV7-9; cdr3_nt: TGTGCCAGCAGCTTATATAAAGGCAATGAGCAGTTCTTC; cdr3_aa: CASSLYKGNEQFF
clone_size: -; j_call: TRBJ2-5; d_call: -; v_call: TRBV12-3/TRBV12-4; cdr3_nt: TGTGCCACACTGGGGGACGGTGGAGAGACCCAGTACTTC; cdr3_aa: CATLGDGGETQYF
clone_size: -; j_call: TRBJ1-1; d_call: -; v_call: TRBV7-9; cdr3_nt: TGTGCCAGCAGACGAGACAGGAACACTGAAGCTTTCTTT; cdr3_aa: CASRRDRNTEAFF
clone_size: -; j_call: TRBJ1-2; d_call: -; v_call: TRBV11-2; cdr3_nt: TGTGCCAGCAGCTTAACGGGTCTCCACTATGGCTACACCTTC; cdr3_aa: CASSLTGLHYGYTF
clone_size: -; j_call: TRBJ1-2; d_call: -; v_call: TRBV15; cdr3_nt: TGTGCCACCAGCAGAGAGGTGAATACTAACTATGGCTACACCTTC; cdr3_aa: CATSREVNTNYGYTF
clone_size: many; j_call: TRBJ2-3; d_call: -; v_call: TRBV4-3; cdr3_nt: TGCGCCAGCAGCCAAGATCGAAGGGGAACAGATACGCAGTATTTT; cdr3_aa: CASSQDRRGTDTQYF
clone_size: -; j_call: TRBJ2-5; d_call: -; v_call: TRBV4-3; cdr3_nt: TGCGCCAGCAGCCAAGAAAGTGGGGTTGAGACCCAGTACTTC; cdr3_aa: CASSQESGVETQYF
clone_size: -; j_call: TRBJ2-3; d_call: -; v_call: TRBV28; cdr3_nt: TGTGCCAGCAGTTTGGGGCGGGTTAAAACAGATACGCAGTATTTT; cdr3_aa: CASSLGRVKTDTQYF
clone_size: -; j_call: TRBJ2-1; d_call: TRBD2; v_call: TRBV7-2; cdr3_nt: TGTGCCAGCAGCCCCATAGCGGGAGGGCTCGGTGAGCAGTTCTTC; cdr3_aa: CASSPIAGGLGEQFF
clone_size: -; j_call: TRBJ2-3; d_call: TRBD2; v_call: TRBV20-1; cdr3_nt: TGCAGTGCTAGACGACTAGCGGGGAGCCTTAGCACAGATACGCAGTATTTT; cdr3_aa: CSARRLAGSLSTDTQYF
clone_size: -; j_call: TRBJ1-2; d_call: -; v_call: TRBV15; cdr3_nt: TGTGCCACCAGCCCTCAGAAATCCTATGGCTACACCTTC; cdr3_aa: CATSPQKSYGYTF
clone_size: few; j_call: TRBJ2-2; d_call: -; v_call: TRBV10-3; cdr3_nt: TGTGCCATCAGGGATCGAAACACCGGGGAGCTGTTTTTT; cdr3_aa: CAIRDRNTGELFF
clone_size: few; j_call: TRBJ2-4; d_call: -; v_call: TRBV19; cdr3_nt: TGTGCCACGTCCGCAGGAAACATCCAGTACTTC; cdr3_aa: CATSAGNIQYF
clone_size: few; j_call: TRBJ1-5; d_call: -; v_call: TRBV4-1; cdr3_nt: TGCGCCAGCAGCCAAGAGGGGGGAAGGGTGAATCAGCCCCAGCATTTT; cdr3_aa: CASSQEGGRVNQPQHF
clone_size: few; j_call: TRBJ2-6; d_call: -; v_call: TRBV7-3; cdr3_nt: TGTGCCAGCAGCTCGTTCGCTGGGGCCAACGTCCTGACTTTC; cdr3_aa: CASSSFAGANVLTF